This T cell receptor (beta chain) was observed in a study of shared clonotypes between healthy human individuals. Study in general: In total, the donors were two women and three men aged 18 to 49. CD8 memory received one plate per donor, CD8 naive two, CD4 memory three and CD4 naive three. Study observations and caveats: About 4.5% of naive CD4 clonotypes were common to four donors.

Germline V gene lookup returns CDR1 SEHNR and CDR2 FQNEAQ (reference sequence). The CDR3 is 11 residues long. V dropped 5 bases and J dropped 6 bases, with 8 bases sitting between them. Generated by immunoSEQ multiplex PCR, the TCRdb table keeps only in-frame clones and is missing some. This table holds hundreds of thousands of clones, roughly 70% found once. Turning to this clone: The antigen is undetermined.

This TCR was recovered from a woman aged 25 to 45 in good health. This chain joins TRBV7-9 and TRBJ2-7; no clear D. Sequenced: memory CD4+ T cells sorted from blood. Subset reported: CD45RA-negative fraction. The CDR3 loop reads CASSTRIEQYF. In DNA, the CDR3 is TGTGCCAGCAGCACCCGGATCGAGCAGTACTTC.